This T cell receptor beta chain was found in a study of T-cell memory formation after mild COVID-19. Study-wide results and caveats: A balance of CD4 and CD8 characterized clones contracting day 15 to 85, whereas later expanders leaned CD4+. CD4+ contracting clones were found mainly in CM and EM, and CD8+ ones in EMRA.

MiXCR, applied by TCRdb to the 5' RACE reads, yields one record per CDR3 protein. The repertoire consists of a few hundred thousand distinct CDR3 sequences, with about 20% occurring once and the leading ten covering about 8.4%. Trimming left V 1 base short and J 7 bases short, with 1 base between. Looked up from germline, CDR1 is KGHDR and CDR2 is SFDVKD. This CDR3 is 11 amino acids long. Turning to this clonotype: The antigen is not known.

V usage is TRBV24-1 and J usage is TRBJ2-1; D unresolved. The sequence was collected from an adult woman who had mild COVID-19 (a few samples of this study predate the infection). Cell type and time point are not known. Sequences were obtained from PBMCs or a T cell subset sorted from them (not recorded which). The CDR3 here is CATSDFNEQFF. CDR3 coding DNA: TGTGCCACCAGTGATTTTAATGAGCAGTTCTTC.